Following are 23 T cell receptor beta chains from one sample sequenced in a study of T-cell memory formation after mild COVID-19. TCRdb used MiXCR to reprocess the 5' RACE reads, holding one entry per CDR3 protein. There are about 250,000 distinct CDR3 sequences in the sample; approximately 15% occur only once, and 2.1% lies in the top ten. The specimen was PBMCs or a T cell subset sorted from them (not recorded which). Source of these receptors: an adult woman who had mild COVID-19 (a few samples of this study predate the infection). Cell type and time point are not known.

The chain is built from TRBV7-2 and TRBJ2-1, with TRBD1 matching over 8 bases. Germline CDR1 and CDR2: SGHTA and FQGNSA. The CDR3 contains 14 residues. V lost 7 bases to trimming and J lost 2 bases; unmatched junction nucleotides: 4. CDR3 in amino acids: CASTDRGPYNEQFF. In DNA form, the CDR3 reads TGTGCCAGCACCGACAGGGGCCCCTACAATGAGCAGTTCTTC.

This clonotype was detected ten times or more. CDR3 coding DNA: TGTGCCATCAGTGAGGGGTTAGCCAAAAACATTCAGTACTTC. Translated: CAISEGLAKNIQYF. The chain joins TRBV10-3 to TRBJ2-4; no firm D call. The CDR3 extends over 14 amino acids. The germline V gene has CDR1 ENHRY and CDR2 SYGVKD. V dropped 2 bases and J dropped 0 bases, with 5 bases sitting between them.

This clonotype was observed a handful of times. The chain joins TRBV2 to TRBJ1-5; no clear D gene. The germline V gene has CDR1 SNHLY and CDR2 FYNNEI. The CDR3 totals 15 residues. Between the trimmed V and J ends, which lost 2 bases and 3 bases, there was a span of 11 bases. CDR3 sequence: CASSEMQVYNQPQHF. For the CDR3, the DNA is TGTGCCAGCAGTGAAATGCAGGTATACAATCAGCCCCAGCATTTT.

V gene TRBV19 combines with J gene TRBJ1-2; the D gene is possibly TRBD1 (5 bases). Trimming pared 6 bases from V and 8 bases from J, leaving 13 bases between. Germline V CDR1 and CDR2: LNHDA, SQIVND (reference sequence). The CDR3 spans 12 residues. CDR3 DNA sequence: TGTGCCAGTAGATGGGGCCCGGGAGGCTACACCTTC. It codes for CASRWGPGGYTF.

This clonotype came up a few times. The V call is TRBV3-1, the J call TRBJ2-3, with a possible D match to TRBD1 (6 bases). Trimming left V 4 bases short and J 6 bases short, with 17 bases between. This CDR3 has 15 amino acids. Germline CDR1 reads LGHDT; CDR2 reads YNNKEL (reference sequence). The chain's CDR3 is CASSPGALAMDTQYF. The DNA of the CDR3 is TGTGCCAGCAGCCCAGGGGCCCTCGCTATGGATACGCAGTATTTT.

This clonotype showed up many times. V and J are TRBV5-1 and TRBJ2-1; D tentatively reads TRBD1 or TRBD2 (5 bases each). Germline V CDR1 and CDR2: SGHRS, YFSETQ. V lost 4 bases to trimming and J lost 7 bases, with 18 bases between them. The CDR3 covers 15 residues. CDR3 sequence: CASSGGLSPGNEQFF. As DNA, the CDR3 is TGCGCCAGCAGCGGAGGACTTTCCCCAGGGAATGAGCAGTTCTTC.

The V call is TRBV24-1, the J call TRBJ1-2; a possible D gene is TRBD1 (5 bases). Trimming shortened V by 6 bases and J by 8 bases, and 12 bases separated the two germline ends. The CDR3 is 12 amino acids. CDR1 and CDR2 (germline): KGHDR, SFDVKD. DNA of the CDR3: TGTGCCACCAGTCAGGGTGGATCGGGCTACACCTTC. Translating it yields CATSQGGSGYTF.

This clonotype was counted between two and nine times. The chain carries TRBV19 and TRBJ1-2; no definite D call. V was trimmed by 7 bases and J by 3 bases, leaving 12 bases between them. The CDR3 covers 13 residues. CDR1 LNHDA and CDR2 SQIVND come from the germline V gene (reference sequence). CDR3 in amino acids: CASNKDGYYGYTF. CDR3 coding DNA: TGTGCCAGTAACAAGGACGGATACTATGGCTACACCTTC. Together with reference TRBV19 and TRBJ1-2, the CDR3 gives the full variable domain: DGGITQSPKYLFRKEGQNVTLSCEQNLNHDAMYWYRQDPGQGLRLIYYSQIVNDFQKGDIAEGYSVSREKKESFPLTVTSAQKNPTAFYLCASNKDGYYGYTFGSGTRLTVV.

This clonotype has only a few counts. This chain uses TRBV12-3 or TRBV12-4 with TRBJ2-1; D is ambiguous. The V and J ends lost 3 bases and 6 bases respectively, with 15 bases between them. The CDR3 is made up of 15 amino acids. The CDR3 region has the DNA TGTGCCAGCAGTTTCGGCAGGATAGGCACCAATGAGCAGTTCTTC. Amino acids: CASSFGRIGTNEQFF.

This clonotype was observed a handful of times. V is TRBV12-3 or TRBV12-4 and J is TRBJ1-2; a weak D match, TRBD1 (6 bases). The germline V and J ends were trimmed by 6 bases and 6 bases, with 23 bases remaining between them. This CDR3 is built from 16 residues. As DNA, the CDR3 is TGTGCCAGCAGCTTGACCGGGGGCAGACTGGTACATGGCTACACCTTC. Protein product: CASSLTGGRLVHGYTF.

The rearrangement links TRBV7-3 to TRBJ1-1; the match to TRBD1 covers 10 bases. CDR1 is SGHTA and CDR2 is FQGTGA in the germline V gene. With V trimmed by 0 bases and J by 5 bases, 3 bases remained unmatched. This CDR3 comprises 15 residues. This chain's CDR3 is CASSLTPDRGTEAFF. CDR3 coding DNA: TGTGCCAGCAGCTTAACCCCGGACAGGGGGACTGAAGCTTTCTTT.

The chain recombines TRBV19 with TRBJ1-5; 7 nucleotides line up with TRBD1. V trimming: 1 base; J trimming: 0 bases; junction bases outside the gene matches: 6. The CDR3 has 17 residues. Germline V CDR1 and CDR2: LNHDA, SQIVND (reference sequence). Here the CDR3 DNA reads TGTGCCAGTAGTATAGTTGCAGGGGGTAATAGCAATCAGCCCCAGCATTTT. Protein sequence: CASSIVAGGNSNQPQHF.

This clonotype was found a few times. The chain combines TRBV18 with TRBJ1-6, with TRBD1 matching 8 bases. V lost 4 bases, J lost 6 bases, and 2 bases stayed unmatched. The CDR3 has 14 residues. From germline, CDR1 is KGHSH and CDR2 LQKENI. The CDR3: CASSQDRVNSPLHF. The CDR3 DNA reads TGTGCCAGCTCACAGGACAGGGTTAATTCACCCCTCCACTTT.

There are a few counts of this clonotype. The V and J genes are TRBV9 and TRBJ2-1; 8 bases are shared with TRBD1. This CDR3 contains 16 residues. Germline V gene lookup returns CDR1 SGDLS and CDR2 YYNGEE. Trimming removed 2 bases from V and 3 bases from J; junction bases left unmatched: 7. CDR3 DNA: TGTGCCAGCAGCGTGAGGGGGGACAGGAACTACAATGAGCAGTTCTTC. Residues: CASSVRGDRNYNEQFF.

CDR3 nucleotide sequence: TGTGCCAGCAGTCGGGACAGGGCCAACTATGGCTACACCTTC. Its protein product is CASSRDRANYGYTF. The rearrangement links TRBV6-5 to TRBJ1-2; TRBD1 matches 9 bases. The CDR3 consists of 14 residues. After removal of 5 bases from V and 2 bases from J, the junction contained 3 bases not matched to a gene. Germline lookup yields CDR1 MNHEY and CDR2 SVGAGI.

This chain links TRBV15 with TRBJ1-5; no clear D. Trimming left V 0 bases short and J 1 base short, with 10 bases between. The length of the CDR3 is 16 residues. CDR1 and CDR2 (germline): LNHNV, YYDKDF (reference sequence). In nucleotides, the CDR3 is TGTGCCACCAGCAGAGATGGGGATGCGAGCAATCAGCCCCAGCATTTT. This codes for CATSRDGDASNQPQHF.

The rearrangement joins TRBV5-1 to TRBJ2-7; TRBD1 matches 8 bases. With 3 bases clipped from V and 2 bases from J, the junction kept 4 bases outside the gene matches. The CDR3 runs to 14 residues. The germline V gene has CDR1 SGHRS and CDR2 YFSETQ. Here the CDR3 DNA reads TGCGCCAGCAGCTACACGACAGGGGCCTACGAGCAGTACTTC. Residues: CASSYTTGAYEQYF.

The J gene is TRBJ1-1, the V gene TRBV9, with D unresolved. The CDR3 sequence is 12 residues long. V lost 4 bases and J lost 11, with 15 bases in between. The V gene's germline CDR1 is SGDLS and CDR2 YYNGEE. The CDR3, as DNA: TGTGCCAGCAGCCCTCGAGAGACGGGCGCTTTCTTT. Encoded protein: CASSPRETGAFF.

This clonotype was detected only a few times. The V call is TRBV24-1, the J call TRBJ2-5; D gene uncertain. In germline, CDR1 is KGHDR, CDR2 SFDVKD. This CDR3 is 15 amino acids long. Trimming removed 9 bases at V and 2 bases at J, with 18 bases between. The CDR3 region has the DNA TGTGCCACCCCCCAGCAAGGCCCCAATCAAGAGACCCAGTACTTC. Translating it yields CATPQQGPNQETQYF.

This clonotype turned up a few times. The rearrangement links TRBV18 to TRBJ2-7; a possible D gene is TRBD1 (6 bases). This CDR3 is 12 amino acids long. In germline, CDR1 is KGHSH, CDR2 LQKENI. Trimming took off 6 bases at V and 2 bases at J, with 8 bases between the two ends. The CDR3 DNA reads as TGTGCCAGCTCGACAGGACCCTACGAGCAGTACTTC. Translating gives CASSTGPYEQYF.

The CDR3 DNA reads TGCAGTGCTAGTCGCGGGTACTACAATGAGCAGTTCTTC. As protein: CSASRGYYNEQFF. The chain uses TRBV20-1 and TRBJ2-1; D is possibly TRBD2 (5 bases). From germline, CDR1 is DFQATT and CDR2 SNEGSKA (reference sequence). CDR3 length: 13 residues. V lost 3 bases, J lost 3 bases, and 9 bases lay in between.

This clonotype was found a few times. The V and J genes are TRBV11-2 and TRBJ2-5, with D possibly TRBD2 on 6 matching bases. CDR1 is SGHAT and CDR2 is FQNNGV in the germline V gene. V lost 5 bases and J 6 bases, leaving 22 bases between the germline ends. This CDR3 contains 16 residues. CDR3 DNA sequence: TGTGCCAGCAGCCCAGACTATGGGACTTTCACCCAGACCCAGTACTTC. It yields the protein CASSPDYGTFTQTQYF.

The chain is built from TRBV5-6 and TRBJ2-7, with no clear D. Germline loops: CDR1 SGHDT, CDR2 YYEEEE. This CDR3 contains 12 residues. V was shortened by 3 bases and J by 6 bases, with 10 bases between the two germline ends. This CDR3 reads CASSSTTGEQYF. The DNA for the CDR3 is TGTGCCAGCAGCTCGACGACGGGCGAGCAGTACTTC.